Following are 18 T cell receptor beta chains from one sample sequenced in a study of control samples from healthy donors and cancer patients. Assay: immunoSEQ multiplex PCR; the TCRdb copy retains only in-frame clones and omits some. The sample carries 90,000 or so clones, around 85% recorded once. Sequencing input: PBMCs. These receptors all come from a man between 65 and 85 years old with lung cancer.

V gene TRBV7-7 combines with J gene TRBJ2-1, with TRBD2 matching over 8 bases. J was trimmed by 3 bases and V by 5 bases; bases with no gene match: 6. This CDR3 is built from 15 residues. Germline V gene lookup returns CDR1 SSHAT and CDR2 FNYEAQ (reference sequence). CDR3 sequence reads: CASSPGLVYYNEQFF. The CDR3 region has the DNA TGTGCCAGCAGCCCGGGACTAGTCTACTACAATGAGCAGTTCTTC.

The rearrangement uses TRBV3-1 (or the pseudogene TRBV3-2) and TRBJ2-2, with 7 bases lining up with TRBD1. The CDR3 contains 15 residues. Losses at the gene ends were 1 base for V and 2 bases for J; bases not matched to a gene: 1. CDR1 and CDR2 from the germline V gene are LGHDT and YNNKEL (reference sequence). CDR3 in amino acids: CASSQGQGNTGELFF. CDR3 sequence (DNA): TGTGCCAGCAGCCAAGGACAGGGAAACACCGGGGAGCTGTTTTTT.

The chain has TRBV6-2 or TRBV6-3 and TRBJ2-7, with TRBD2 matching 13 bases. This CDR3 contains 16 residues. Germline V gene data show CDR1 as MNHEY and CDR2 as SVGEGT. The trim removed 2 bases at V and 4 bases at J, leaving 5 bases unmatched. The CDR3 sequence is CASSYPVTSGGYEQYF. In nucleotides, the CDR3 is TGTGCCAGCAGTTACCCCGTGACTAGCGGGGGGTACGAGCAGTACTTC.

V and J are TRBV30 and TRBJ1-2; maybe TRBD1 (6 bases). Germline V lookup: CDR1 GTSNPN, CDR2 SVGIG (reference sequence). V gave up 1 base and J gave up 4 bases, with 10 bases separating them. This CDR3 has 13 residues. Written as DNA, the CDR3 is TGTGCCTGGAGTGCCGGGACAACCTATGGCTACACCTTC. It is translated as CAWSAGTTYGYTF.

The chain uses TRBV24-1 and TRBJ1-5; D gene ambiguous. The germline V gene has CDR1 KGHDR and CDR2 SFDVKD. V was trimmed by 5 bases and J by 7 bases, leaving 14 bases between them. The CDR3 covers 14 residues. The CDR3 is CATSVGSANQPQHF. CDR3 sequence (DNA): TGTGCCACCAGTGTAGGGTCAGCTAACCAGCCCCAGCATTTT.

The CDR3 is CSVVPDGMDTQYF. The CDR3 DNA follows: TGCAGCGTTGTACCCGACGGAATGGATACCCAGTACTTC. V usage is TRBV29-1 and J usage is TRBJ2-5; D gene unclear. Per germline, CDR1 SQVTM and CDR2 ANQGSEA. The germline V and J ends were trimmed by 4 bases and 8 bases, with 17 bases remaining between them. The CDR3 consists of 13 residues.

The chain employs TRBV2 and TRBJ2-1; TRBD1 matches 10 bases. The germline gives CDR1 SNHLY, CDR2 FYNNEI. This CDR3 contains 16 residues. The V and J ends lost 6 bases and 2 bases, in that order; junction bases with no gene match: 7. CDR3 protein: CASRGGTGETYNEQFF. For the CDR3, the DNA is TGTGCCAGCAGGGGGGGGACAGGGGAAACCTACAATGAGCAGTTCTTC.

The chain has TRBV6-5 and TRBJ2-7; D call uncertain. The V and J ends lost 7 bases and 2 bases respectively, with 9 bases between them. Germline V gene lookup returns CDR1 MNHEY and CDR2 SVGAGI. The CDR3 is 12 amino acids. CDR3 nucleotide sequence: TGTGCCAGCACAGCATCCGCCTACGAGCAGTACTTC. It is translated as CASTASAYEQYF.

V usage is TRBV27 and J usage is TRBJ1-2; 9 bases fit TRBD1. V shed 1 base, J shed 2 bases, and the junction held 2 bases outside the gene matches. Per germline, CDR1 MNHEY and CDR2 SMNVEV (reference sequence). This CDR3 region has 15 residues. CDR3 sequence: CASSLFGQGNYGYTF. The CDR3 DNA follows: TGTGCCAGCAGTTTATTTGGACAGGGGAACTATGGCTACACCTTC.

This clone came up once. The chain combines TRBV10-3 with TRBJ1-1; D ambiguous. The V and J ends lost 2 bases and 11 bases respectively, with 12 bases between them. Germline lookup yields CDR1 ENHRY and CDR2 SYGVKD. This CDR3 region has 12 residues. The CDR3 DNA is TGTGCCATCAGTGAGGAGGGCCCGCGGGCTTTCTTT. It is translated as CAISEEGPRAFF.

Only one count was recorded for this clone. V usage is TRBV6-2 or TRBV6-3 and J usage is TRBJ2-7, with a tentative D call TRBD2 (5 bases). This CDR3 has 14 amino acids. Per the germline V gene, CDR1 is MNHEY and CDR2 is SVGEGT. Between the trimmed V and J ends, which lost 6 bases and 2 bases, there was a span of 14 bases. This chain's CDR3 is CASSHNDYPYEQYF. The CDR3 DNA follows: TGTGCCAGCAGCCACAATGACTACCCCTACGAGCAGTACTTC.

V is TRBV4-2 and J is TRBJ1-6; D unclear. Trimming pared 0 bases from V and 8 bases from J, leaving 17 bases between. The germline gives CDR1 LGHNA, CDR2 YNFKEQ. The CDR3 runs 17 residues. The CDR3 DNA reads as TGTGCCAGCAGCCAAGAGGCGGCGGGGAGTGGGGATTCACCCCTCCACTTT. It translates to CASSQEAAGSGDSPLHF.

The CDR3 here is CASSFGLAEGETQYF. The CDR3 nucleotides are TGTGCCAGCAGCTTTGGTCTAGCGGAGGGGGAGACCCAGTACTTC. J is TRBJ2-5 and V is TRBV5-6; TRBD2 aligns across 7 bases. CDR1 and CDR2 from the germline V gene are SGHDT and YYEEEE. This CDR3 has 15 amino acids. V was clipped by 2 bases and J by 5 bases; unmatched bases: 9.

The table lists this clone with many counts. This chain joins TRBV19 and TRBJ2-1; unclear D gene. V dropped 5 bases and J dropped 9 bases, with 8 bases sitting between them. This CDR3 has 11 amino acids. CDR1 is LNHDA, CDR2 SQIVND, per germline (reference sequence). The CDR3 is CASSGLTEQFF. CDR3 DNA sequence: TGTGCCAGTAGTGGCCTCACTGAGCAGTTCTTC.

The CDR3 region is CASSQGPRQYF. CDR3 DNA: TGTGCCAGCAGCCAAGGTCCGAGGCAGTACTTC. J is TRBJ2-7 and V is TRBV14, with D unclear. The CDR3 consists of 11 residues. CDR1 and CDR2 (germline): SGHDN, FVKESK. The germline V and J ends were trimmed by 1 base and 9 bases, with 7 bases remaining between them.

This clone was seen a few times. The chain joins TRBV9 to TRBJ2-5; 9 bases match TRBD1. The germline gives CDR1 SGDLS, CDR2 YYNGEE. The CDR3 length is 18 residues. V lost 0 bases and J lost 1; bases outside the gene matches: 10. The CDR3 region is CASSVGLPGQGTQETQYF. The CDR3 DNA is TGTGCCAGCAGCGTAGGACTACCGGGACAGGGTACCCAAGAGACCCAGTACTTC.

The gene calls are TRBV7-2 and TRBJ2-3; D call uncertain. Trimming pared 0 bases from V and 1 base from J, leaving 8 bases between. Germline V CDR1 and CDR2: SGHTA, FQGNSA. CDR3 length: 15 amino acids. Here the CDR3 DNA reads TGTGCCAGCAGCTTAGCGAATAGGGGCACAGATACGCAGTATTTT. This sequence encodes CASSLANRGTDTQYF.

V usage is TRBV6-2 or TRBV6-3 and J usage is TRBJ1-1, with no clear D. Germline CDR1 and CDR2: MNHEY and SVGEGT. This CDR3 has 13 residues. V gave up 2 bases and J gave up 4 bases, with 8 bases separating them. CDR3 region: CASSYPLITEAFF. The DNA of the CDR3 is TGTGCCAGCAGTTACCCCCTTATCACTGAAGCTTTCTTT.